What follows are 7 T cell receptor beta chains derived from one specimen sequenced in a study of identical twins. TCRdb analysed the 5' RACE reads with MiXCR anew, one entry per CDR3 protein. The profile shows approximately 600,000 distinct CDR3 sequences, 9.6% of them singletons. The same sample was also used in a study of yellow fever vaccine responses in identical twins.

The sequencing sample was made of PBMCs. Receptors were obtained from a woman aged 18 to 35 in good health.

This clonotype was seen repeatedly, ten times or more. This chain connects TRBV5-6 to TRBJ2-1; D gene ambiguous. The CDR3 has 15 amino acids. Trimming left V 3 bases short and J 7 bases short, with 17 bases between. CDR1 is SGHDT, CDR2 YYEEEE, per germline. CDR3 loop: CASSSPLKKPNEQFF. CDR3 sequence (DNA): TGTGCCAGCAGCTCCCCCCTTAAAAAGCCGAATGAGCAGTTCTTC.

A single count supports this clonotype. The V gene is TRBV12-3 or TRBV12-4, the J gene TRBJ2-5, with 10 bases aligning to TRBD2. V lost 2 bases to trimming and J lost 5 bases; unmatched junction nucleotides: 14. The CDR3 totals 18 residues. CDR3: CASSLMTGLADWSETQYF. CDR3 nucleotides: TGTGCCAGCAGTTTAATGACCGGACTAGCGGATTGGTCGGAGACCCAGTACTTC.

A few counts support this clonotype. This chain joins TRBV10-3 and TRBJ1-3; no clear D. The CDR3 contains 14 residues. V was shortened by 3 bases and J by 0 bases, with 6 bases between the two germline ends. Germline V lookup: CDR1 ENHRY, CDR2 SYGVKD. The CDR3 DNA sequence: TGTGCCATCAGTGACCGGGGCTCTGGAAACACCATATATTTT. Amino acids: CAISDRGSGNTIYF.

This clonotype was seen ten or more times. This sequence joins TRBV5-6 and TRBJ1-5; D is unclear. There are 15 residues in the CDR3. V lost 0 bases to trimming and J lost 1 base, with 8 bases between them. CDR1 SGHDT and CDR2 YYEEEE come from the germline V gene. The CDR3 reads CASSLASGSNQPQHF. The DNA for the CDR3 is TGTGCCAGCAGCTTGGCGAGTGGAAGCAATCAGCCCCAGCATTTT.

V is TRBV6-2 or TRBV6-3 and J is TRBJ2-2; TRBD2 agrees at 13 bases. The CDR3 has 16 amino acids. With V trimmed by 8 bases and J by 3 bases, 6 bases remained unmatched. Germline assignment: CDR1 MNHEY and CDR2 SVGEGT. The CDR3 sequence is CASRLAGGPYTGELFF. The CDR3 DNA is TGTGCCAGCCGACTAGCGGGAGGTCCGTACACCGGGGAGCTGTTTTTT.

Details on this clonotype: This could be a read error, since a much larger clone is one nucleotide away. The J gene is TRBJ2-1, the V gene TRBV20-1; D might be TRBD2 (6 bases). Germline CDR1 DFQATT, CDR2 SNEGSKA (reference sequence). The CDR3 is 13 residues long. The CDR3: CSPGEALYNEQFF. CDR3 DNA sequence: TGCAGCCCTGGGGAGGCCCTCTACAATGAGCAGTTCTTC.

This clonotype was seen many times. J is TRBJ2-7 and V is TRBV29-1; 9 bases line up with TRBD2. This CDR3 has 14 residues. The germline V gene has CDR1 SQVTM and CDR2 ANQGSEA. Losses at the gene ends were 6 bases for V and 4 bases for J; bases not matched to a gene: 10. The CDR3 protein is CSVGPTSGQYEQYF. As DNA, the CDR3 is TGCAGCGTGGGACCGACTAGCGGACAATACGAGCAGTACTTC.